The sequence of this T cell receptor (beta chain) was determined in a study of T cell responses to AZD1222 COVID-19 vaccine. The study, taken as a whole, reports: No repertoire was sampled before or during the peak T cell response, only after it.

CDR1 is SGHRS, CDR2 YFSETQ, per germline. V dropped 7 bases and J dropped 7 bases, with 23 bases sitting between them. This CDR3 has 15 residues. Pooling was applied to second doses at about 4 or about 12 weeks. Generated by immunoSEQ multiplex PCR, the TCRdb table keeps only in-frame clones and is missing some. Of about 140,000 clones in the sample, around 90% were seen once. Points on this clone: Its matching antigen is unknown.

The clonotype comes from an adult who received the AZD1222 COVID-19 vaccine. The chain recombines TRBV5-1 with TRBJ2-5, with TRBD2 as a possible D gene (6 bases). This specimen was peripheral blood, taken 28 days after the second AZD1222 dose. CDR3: CASLLAGTTGGTQYF. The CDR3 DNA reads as TGCGCCAGCTTACTCGCGGGGACCACCGGAGGGACCCAGTACTTC.